A selection of T cell receptor beta chains follows, all from one sample in a study of OX40 agonist ivuxolimab in advanced cancers. This table comes from immunoSEQ multiplex PCR, and its TCRdb copy is limited to in-frame clones, with some not included. This table holds tens of thousands of clones, roughly 85% found once. Source: CD4+ or CD8+ T cells sorted from blood, taken in a trial of the OX40 agonist ivuxolimab. These TCRs come from an adult with an advanced solid tumor such as melanoma, head and neck, liver or kidney cancer. Each CDR3 is given with its conserved first and last residue. D genes are given only for firm matches. Expanded clones are given a class, and other clones once, few, many or no size at all.

V gene,D gene,clone size,J gene,CDR3 DNA,CDR3 protein
TRBV14,NA,NA,TRBJ1-2,TGTGCCAGCAGCCCCCTTTGGGGGCAGGGCTACACCTTC,CASSPLWGQGYTF
TRBV6-5,NA,NA,TRBJ1-6,TGTGCCAGCAGTTCGCGGACTGCCGGGCCCTGGGAGTACCACTTT,CASSSRTAGPWEYHF
TRBV5-5,NA,NA,TRBJ1-6,TGTGCCAGCAGCTTGATACCAGCGGCAAGCTCCTATAATTCACCCCTCCACTTT,CASSLIPAASSYNSPLHF
TRBV30,NA,NA,TRBJ1-3,TGTGCCTGGGGAAGACGAAGCTCTGGAAACACCATATATTTT,CAWGRRSSGNTIYF
TRBV30,NA,NA,TRBJ1-5,TGTGCCTGGAGTATACAGGGAAATAGCAATCAGCCCCAGCATTTT,CAWSIQGNSNQPQHF
TRBV19,NA,few,TRBJ1-4,TGTGCCAGTAGTATGCAGGGCGTGGGTGAAAAACTGTTTTTT,CASSMQGVGEKLFF
TRBV6-1,NA,NA,TRBJ1-2,TGTGCCAGCAGCATGACAGGAAACTATGGCTACACCTTC,CASSMTGNYGYTF
TRBV19,NA,NA,TRBJ2-7,TGTGCCAGTAGTGAAACTAGCTTTGGGTACGAGCAGTACTTC,CASSETSFGYEQYF
TRBV5-1,TRBD2,NA,TRBJ2-1,TGCGCCAGCAGCTTGTGGGCTAGCGGTGGTAATGAGCAGTTCTTC,CASSLWASGGNEQFF
TRBV7-9,NA,NA,TRBJ1-2,TGTGCCAGCAGCTTTCCTCGACTGCGGAGTTCTGGCTACACCTTC,CASSFPRLRSSGYTF
TRBV7-8,NA,NA,TRBJ1-1,TGTGCCAGCAGCACCGATACAGGGCGCACTGAAGCTTTCTTT,CASSTDTGRTEAFF
TRBV5-4,NA,few,TRBJ1-6,TGTGCCAGCACCCCAGGGGCAGGAGGTAATTCACCCCTCCACTTT,CASTPGAGGNSPLHF
TRBV2,NA,NA,TRBJ2-6,TGTGCCAGCAGTGTTAAGGGCTCTGGGGCCAACGTCCTGACTTTC,CASSVKGSGANVLTF
TRBV7-9,TRBD2,NA,TRBJ2-3,TGTGCCAGCAGCTTCGGTAGCGGGGGAGATACGCAGTATTTT,CASSFGSGGDTQYF
TRBV10-3,NA,NA,TRBJ2-3,TGTGCCATCAGGGGGGTCCTCACAGATACGCAGTATTTT,CAIRGVLTDTQYF
TRBV5-4,NA,few,TRBJ2-7,TGTGCCAGCAGCTGGGACGGCAACAACTACGAGCAGTACTTC,CASSWDGNNYEQYF
TRBV11-2,NA,NA,TRBJ1-3,TGTGCCAGCAGCGTAACACCTTCACCTGCTGGAAACACCATATATTTT,CASSVTPSPAGNTIYF
TRBV19,TRBD1,NA,TRBJ1-4,TGTGCCAGTAGTACAAGACAGGGACCAACTAATGAAAAACTGTTTTTT,CASSTRQGPTNEKLFF
TRBV19,NA,once,TRBJ2-2,TGTGCCAGTAGTCCCGGAACCCACAGGGTGGATAAGACCGGGGAGCTGTTTTTT,CASSPGTHRVDKTGELFF
TRBV6-5,NA,once,TRBJ2-7,TGTGCCAGCAGAGGAGACAGGCCTAAGGGGGAGCAGTACTTC,CASRGDRPKGEQYF
TRBV27,NA,NA,TRBJ1-2,TGTGCCAGGACAATTTCCGGGACCACGATGGGCTACACCTTC,CARTISGTTMGYTF
TRBV6-5,NA,NA,TRBJ1-1,TGTGCCAGCAGTTACGCCAGCTCCATGAACACTGAAGCTTTCTTT,CASSYASSMNTEAFF
TRBV6-1,TRBD1,NA,TRBJ2-2,TGTGCCAGCAGTTTGACAGGGGACGACGGGGAGCTGTTTTTT,CASSLTGDDGELFF
TRBV30,NA,NA,TRBJ1-2,TGTGCCTGGTCCGACTACAACTATGGCTACACCTTC,CAWSDYNYGYTF
TRBV27,TRBD2,NA,TRBJ2-7,TGTGCCAGCAGTTTTGGGGGGGGATTGCCTGGAGAGCAGTACTTC,CASSFGGGLPGEQYF
TRBV2,NA,NA,TRBJ1-1,TGTGCCAGCAAGCGGACCCCATTAGGAACTGAAGCTTTCTTT,CASKRTPLGTEAFF
TRBV4-3,NA,NA,TRBJ2-2,TGCGCCAGCAGCCAAGAACACACGAACACCGGGGAGCTGTTTTTT,CASSQEHTNTGELFF
TRBV7-2,TRBD2,NA,TRBJ2-7,TGTGCCAGCAGGCGGGGGAGGATAGGAGAGCAGTACTTC,CASRRGRIGEQYF
TRBV10-3,TRBD1,NA,TRBJ2-3,TGTGCCACCCAGACAGGGTTGGTTACAGATACGCAGTATTTT,CATQTGLVTDTQYF
TRBV7-2,NA,NA,TRBJ2-3,TGTGCCAGCAGCTTAGCCTCCGGGACAGATACGCAGTATTTT,CASSLASGTDTQYF
TRBV9,TRBD2,NA,TRBJ2-2,TGTGCCAGCAGCATCGGACTAGCGGGGATCGGGGAGCTGTTTTTT,CASSIGLAGIGELFF
TRBV7-8,TRBD1,NA,TRBJ2-7,TGTGCCAGCAGCTTCGGACAGGACACCTACGAGCAGTACTTC,CASSFGQDTYEQYF
TRBV19,TRBD1,NA,TRBJ1-1,TGTGCCAGTAGACAGGGGACCGACATGAACACTGAAGCTTTCTTT,CASRQGTDMNTEAFF
TRBV11-2,NA,NA,TRBJ1-2,TGTGCCAGCAGCTCCTTGACAGGAAAACTCTATGTGGGCTACACCTTC,CASSSLTGKLYVGYTF
TRBV7-8,NA,NA,TRBJ1-5,TGTGCCAGCAGCTTAATTCGCAGCAATCAGCCCCAGCATTTT,CASSLIRSNQPQHF
TRBV7-9,NA,NA,TRBJ1-2,TGTGCCAGCACGACACCAAACTTTTATGGCTACACCTTC,CASTTPNFYGYTF
TRBV2,NA,NA,TRBJ2-2,TGTGCCAGCAGTGAAGTGAACACCGGGGAGCTGTTTTTT,CASSEVNTGELFF